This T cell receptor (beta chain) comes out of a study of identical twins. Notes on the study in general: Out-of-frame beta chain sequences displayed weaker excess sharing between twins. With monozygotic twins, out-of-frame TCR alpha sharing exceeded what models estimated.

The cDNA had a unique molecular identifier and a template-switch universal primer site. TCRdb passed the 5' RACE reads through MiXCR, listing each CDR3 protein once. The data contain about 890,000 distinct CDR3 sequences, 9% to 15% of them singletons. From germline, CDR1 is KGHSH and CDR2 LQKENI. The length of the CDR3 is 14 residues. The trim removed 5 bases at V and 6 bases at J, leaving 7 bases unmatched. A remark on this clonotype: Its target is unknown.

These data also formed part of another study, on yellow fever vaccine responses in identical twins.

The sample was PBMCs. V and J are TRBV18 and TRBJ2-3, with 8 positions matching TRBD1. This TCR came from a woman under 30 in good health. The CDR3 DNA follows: TGTGCCAGCTCATCGCAGGGGGCAGCTGATACGCAGTATTTT. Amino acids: CASSSQGAADTQYF.